The present TCR beta chain was sequenced within a study of identical twins. Study-level findings and limits: Insertion counts were lower in abundant cord blood beta clonotypes, a trend that memory repertoires did not show. Twin pairs' shared out-of-frame alpha sequences were enriched in low generation probability.

About this clonotype: Its target is unknown.

Looked up from germline, CDR1 is SGHNT and CDR2 is YYREEE (reference sequence). The germline V and J ends were trimmed by 2 bases and 11 bases, with 13 bases remaining between them. This CDR3 is 12 amino acids long. Each CDR3 protein gets one entry after TCRdb re-called the 5' RACE reads with MiXCR. The sample shows over 550,000 distinct CDR3 sequences, just over 7% of them seen only once. The same sample was also used in a study of yellow fever vaccine responses in identical twins.

V gene TRBV5-4 combines with J gene TRBJ1-1; no clear D. Sequenced input: PBMCs. This TCR was recovered from a woman aged 18 to 35 in good health. CDR3 sequence reads: CASSLPLRPAFF. The CDR3 coding sequence is TGTGCCAGCAGCTTACCCCTACGACCGGCTTTCTTT.